This T cell receptor beta chain was recovered during a study of cytomegalovirus exposure and HLA in healthy donors (dated by TCRdb to 2016 to 2017). A note on the overall study: An earlier analysis of some 600 of the donors reported 276 Gb of sequence data and around 100 million unique TCR beta sequences obtained from around 190 million T cells. About 280 gigabases of sequencing data and 75 million to 85 million unique TCR sequences made up an early release that covered roughly 670 HLA-typed donors. Among the roughly 400 genotyped donors, under 90% belonged to the genetic ancestry cluster associated with self-reported Caucasian donors. The study aimed to test whether cataloging public T cell receptors could reveal signatures of past pathogen exposure. The T cell repertoires of 670 or so subjects were profiled by immunosequencing and related to cytomegalovirus serostatus. Along with the approximately 620-subject first cohort, a separate validation cohort of over 90 different subjects was used. To predict cytomegalovirus infection status, the study combined high-throughput TCR immunosequencing, statistical association of individual TCRs with disease status, and machine learning. To study patterns of TCR occurrence, a later analysis re-analyzed previously published TCR beta repertoires from 550 to 800 donors and added high-resolution HLA genotyping. Rather than using new phenotypic data, the later analysis identified candidate immune exposures from TCR beta sequences and from how often those sequences occurred across donors. An earlier analysis of fewer than 750 of the donors used high-throughput TCR beta sequencing to judge whether each TCR beta V gene segment behaved as functional or pseudogenic. Donor age, sex, ethnicity and CMV serostatus were compiled together with the repertoire data. In a later genetic analysis, genome-wide SNP genotypes for 398 of the 666 donors were used, and that subset was treated as a discovery cohort. Every repertoire in the discovery cohort had been generated on one and the same sequencing platform. Both class I and class II loci were covered by HLA typing, at four-digit resolution. Typing coverage differed by locus: A, B, C, DRB1 and DQB1 were typed in roughly 620-630 donors, DQA1 in around 500, DPA1 in 600 to 610, and DPB1 in just under 490. Because of strong linkage in the cohort, roughly five DR-DQ haplotypes were treated as single units for association and clustering. On average, 235,054 unique TCR beta nucleotide sequences were sequenced per donor among roughly 430 genotyped donors of the cohort, with roughly a sixth of those sequences being non-productive.

The cohort was made up of under 800 healthy bone marrow donors. All cohort members were sampled while nominally healthy, although unrecorded immune exposures were likely present. The donor was CMV seronegative and was included in the group of 352 seronegative cohort members. A peripheral blood sample was collected from each donor, and TCR beta sequencing was performed on peripheral blood mononuclear cells. The Qiagen DNeasy Blood Extraction Kit was used to extract genomic DNA from the blood cell samples. A remark on this clone: Its antigen has not been determined. One base away there is no much larger clone; base qualities are not given.

To prepare the library, the immunoSEQ multiplex PCR assay was applied. The multiplex PCR relied on a mix of 60 forward primers for TCR Vbeta segments and 13 reverse primers for TCR Jbeta segments. Amplification of the CDR3 region of rearranged TCR beta genes was performed with a multiplex PCR assay on genomic DNA. Amplified TCR beta libraries were sequenced as 87-base-pair reads on the Illumina HiSeq System. Per the authors' processing: Across the 500 to 850 repertoires, a later analysis counted approximately 83 million unique TCR beta chains, some 11 million of which were shared by at least two donors. A nearest-neighbor algorithm error-corrected the raw reads and collapsed the reads into unique sequences, merging closely related sequences to remove PCR and sequencing errors. V, D and J gene segments were assigned by aligning CDR3 sequences to IMGT reference sequences. For a sequence to be retained, a match of at least six nucleotides was required to both a V gene segment and a J gene segment. Rearrangements were called productive when the CDR3 lacked stop codons and stayed in frame with V and J; all others were non-productive. Following IMGT convention, CDR3 was defined as the stretch from the second conserved V-encoded cysteine up to the conserved J-encoded phenylalanine. Sequences without an unambiguous match to a single V gene segment were excluded from the earlier analysis of 587 of the donors. In an earlier analysis of 450 to 700 of the donors, V segments were called functional above 56.7% productive rearrangements and were called segregating when the between-donor standard deviation exceeded 5%. A statistical classification framework was developed to diagnose cytomegalovirus status using the catalog of TCR beta chain sequences. In a later analysis, TCR nucleotide sequences were compared against IMGT/GENE-DB human TR gene sequences so that V and J genes could be assigned. In a later analysis, CDR3 sequences and most-parsimonious VDJ recombination scenarios were assigned using the TCRdist pipeline. In a later analysis, each TCR beta chain was defined by its CDR3 amino acid sequence together with its V-gene family, and reads without a unique V-gene family were excluded. As a way to deal with suspected cross-contamination and a sequencing artifact, a later analysis dropped 592 nucleotide sequences that were highly shared and had low generation probability. For each public chain, a later analysis derived a clonal expansion index from normalized ranks of inferred template counts within each repertoire. In a later analysis, generation probabilities were computed using a VDJ recombination model fitted to out-of-frame rearrangements, and the results were checked against IGoR. Hypergeometric tests were used in a later analysis to score TCR-TCR, TCR-HLA and TCR-CMV co-occurrence, with a repertoire-size bias correction applied to the TCR pairs. A later analysis estimated false discovery rates by permuting HLA or CMV assignments 20 times. In a later analysis, co-occurring TCRs were grouped using DBSCAN, with TCRdist sequence similarity added in when clustering inside HLA-allele-positive subsets. Repertoires with fewer than 30,000 or more than 120,000 public chains, plus five repertoires with anomalous nucleotide sharing, were excluded from co-occurrence clustering. This immuneACCESS table, as held by TCRdb, lists in-frame sequences with V and J called but not all clones. Of the missing ones, under half trace to an unresolved V gene in checked studies; the others have no known cause. V and J calls and clone size are those listed in that table; D and trimming were worked out from the DNA. This sample holds 150,000 to 200,000 clones; around three quarters were observed only once. The top ten constitute about 1.9% of the sample.

Paper-wide results and their limitations: The classifier was reported to diagnose cytomegalovirus status with high specificity and sensitivity in both the original cohort and the validation cohort. It was suggested by the authors that the approach could potentially be generalized to other disease states and immunological phenotypes. When HLA alleles, especially DR and DQ, strongly co-occurred, TCR associations were difficult to assign to individual alleles. In vitro tests confirmed that three of the cytomegalovirus-associated TCR beta chains recognize cytomegalovirus antigens. The 87-base-pair reads could not distinguish some IMGT-functional V segments, including TRBV6-2 and TRBV6-3, so those segments were excluded. Presence/absence analyses assumed roughly uniform sequencing depth across donors, an assumption that may not hold. A further reported finding was that TCR beta sequences accurately predicted the HLA-A and HLA-B alleles for most subjects in the first cohort. Most CMV-associated TCR beta chains appeared to be HLA-restricted in a later analysis, and the HLA associations seemed to be driven largely by CMV exposure. According to a later analysis, TCR association rates differed among HLA loci, with DRB1 alleles showing the most associated TCRs and HLA-C alleles showing the fewest. Over 15 rarely observed V segments, including chromosome 9 orphons, were excluded from the earlier analysis of a few hundred of the donors because counts were too low. At a false discovery rate of 0.05, a later analysis linked 16,951 TCR beta sequences to specific HLA alleles. A later genetic analysis associated a missense DCLRE1C variant with V-gene and J-gene trimming of TCR beta chains, and an independent cohort replicated the association. This cohort had only TCR beta chains sequenced, and the lack of alpha or paired-chain data limited which features could be detected. A later analysis found that HLA-associated TCR beta chains were more clonally expanded and had lower generation probabilities than equally common non-associated chains. The sequencing pipeline was judged likely to have produced a cluster of highly shared sequence variants as a technical artifact. Because some donors lacked HLA typing at each locus, the association tests relied only on the typed subset. In an earlier analysis of more than 450 of the donors, most TCR beta V segments were observed in productive rearrangements about 87% or about 30% of the time, broadly matching IMGT annotations. Most TCR sequences were observed very rarely across donors, whereas some public TCRs were present in many individuals. Linkage disequilibrium might explain the correlated functional status among segregating V segments, but an unknown experimental factor could not be excluded. The study gave a list of under 200 TCR beta chains associated with cytomegalovirus. A later analysis reported that several top co-occurrence clusters appeared linked to parvovirus B19, influenza, CMV and Epstein-Barr virus. CMV serostatus was the only immune exposure information available for the cohort. In a later genetic analysis, fewer N-insertions in productive TCRs were reported among donors in an Asian-associated ancestry cluster than the roughly 700-donor mean.

From the cysteine up to the phenylalanine, the CDR3 has a length of 13 residues. The retained sequence is limited to the CDR3, 39 bases, with the frame set at the first base. The CDR1 and CDR2 encoded by the germline V gene (reference sequence) are SGHNT and YYREEE. V loses 4 bases of germline sequence and J loses 2 bases, and the interval between the two ends is 6 bases. The TCR sequence derives from a man under 40 in good health and CMV-seronegative. The chain is encoded by TRBV5-4 joined to TRBJ2-2; the D gene assignment is ambiguous. Material: PBMCs. The CDR3 region has the sequence CASSLTNTGELFF. The DNA is as follows: TGTGCCAGCAGCCTGACAAACACCGGGGAGCTGTTTTTT.